Described below is a single TCR beta chain sequence and its context. No cognate antigen has been identified for it. No base quality information exists; no much larger clone differs at one position. These data come from a study of blood T cell repertoires in COVID-19 (dated by TCRdb to the early 2020s). About the study as a whole: Samples covering the acute and convalescent phases of COVID-19 were provided by collaborators in the United States, Italy and Spain. The material from the prospective study consisted of cDNA or gDNA derived from T cells, B-cell-depleted T cells, or PBMCs. Deeply sampled blood TCRbeta repertoires from subjects exposed to, actively infected with, or recovered from COVID-19 were included in the dataset. The repertoires were released in a freely available public database meant as a resource for research on the immune response to SARS-CoV-2. Samples were obtained from the ongoing ImmuneRACE study (first 160 participants) and from about 1,300 subjects provided by 6 global collaborators. The sample metadata nearly always contained a de-identified subject ID, COVID-19 status, age in years and sex. HLA class I and class II types, where available, came from metadata supplied by the sample provider rather than from assay-based typing. Paper-wide results and their limitations: The amount of clinical and demographic metadata varied by source and participant and was provided uncurated.

Collaborating institutions collected whole blood in K2EDTA tubes following their own protocols. For TCRbeta analysis, collaborators shipped samples in one of three forms: frozen whole blood, isolated PBMCs, or DNA extracted from either of those sample types. From the cysteine up to the phenylalanine, the CDR3 has a length of 16 residues. CDR3 DNA is the only sequence kept; it has 48 bases, read in frame from the first base. TCRbeta CDR3 regions were amplified from genomic DNA by means of the immunoSEQ Assay, a bias-controlled multiplex PCR. For the original study's pipeline: Within the assay, amplification of reference gene primers was used to estimate how many nucleated cells each sample contained. Sequence reads were collapsed and filtered to measure the absolute abundance of every unique TCRbeta CDR3 rearrangement. For each sample, productive Simpson clonality was calculated as the square root of Simpson's diversity index across productive rearrangements. In TCRdb, the immuneACCESS table is reduced to in-frame sequences with V and J assigned. These tables do not hold every clone; where another copy was compared, an unresolved V gene accounts for under half, and the others remain unexplained. V and J calls plus clone size are reproduced from that table; the DNA served to infer D and trimming. A total of under 250,000 clones appear in this sample, around 82% of them only once. The ten largest clones represent approximately 4.8% of the sample.

This clonotype was obtained from a man aged 50-60 years with active or convalescent COVID-19. Recombination connected TRBV21-1 to TRBJ2-1; no check of the table's D call, TRBD2, against the DNA was made. TRBV21-1 corresponds to a pseudogene. Sequenced material: peripheral blood. The CDR3 here reads CASSSPTNPTTHEQFF. The DNA is as follows: TGTGCCAGCAGCAGCCCGACTAACCCAACGACCCATGAGCAGTTCTTC.